This T cell receptor (beta chain) was recovered during a study of T cells in Graves' hyperthyroidism and ophthalmopathy. Study-level results: Ophthalmopathy, as predicted by the model, came a median roughly 6.3 months after the prediction.

TCR beta CDR3 sequences were amplified from RNA transcripts. Primed by the HTBI set, a first-round RT-PCR was run on the TCR CDR3. TCRdb used MiXCR to reprocess the multiplex PCR reads, holding one entry per CDR3 protein. This repertoire shows about 410,000 distinct CDR3 sequences, approximately 14% found once; its top ten account for about 12%. Diagnoses rested on clinical symptoms, serum thyroxine and TRAb, thyroid ultrasound and orbital computed tomography. In its sample, this clonotype was seen a few times. Its antigen is unknown. The germline V gene has CDR1 SGHAT and CDR2 FQNNGV. The CDR3 is made up of 15 amino acids. With 1 base removed from V and 5 bases from J, the gap between germline ends came to 14 bases.

This chain joins TRBV11-2 and TRBJ2-5; the D gene is possibly TRBD2 (5 bases). Sequences were obtained from blood. The TCR comes from a man aged 18-30 years with Graves' ophthalmopathy. The CDR3 DNA sequence: TGTGCCAGCAGCTTAGGATGGCCTGGGAGTGAGACCCAGTACTTC. This encodes CASSLGWPGSETQYF.